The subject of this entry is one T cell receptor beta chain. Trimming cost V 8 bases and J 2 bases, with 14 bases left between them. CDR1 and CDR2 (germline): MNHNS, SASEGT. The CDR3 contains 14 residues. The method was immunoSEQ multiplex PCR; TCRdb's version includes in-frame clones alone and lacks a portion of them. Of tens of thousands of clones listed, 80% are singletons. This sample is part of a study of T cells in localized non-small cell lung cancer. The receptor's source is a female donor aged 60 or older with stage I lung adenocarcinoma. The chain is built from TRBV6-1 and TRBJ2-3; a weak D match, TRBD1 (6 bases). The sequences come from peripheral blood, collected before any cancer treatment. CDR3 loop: CASDTGQSTDTQYF. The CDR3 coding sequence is TGTGCCAGCGATACTGGACAGTCCACAGATACGCAGTATTTT.